These T cell receptor beta chains were read from a single sample in a study of T cells in Graves' hyperthyroidism and ophthalmopathy. TCRdb redid the calling of the multiplex PCR reads with MiXCR, one entry per CDR3 protein. The table includes more than 300,000 distinct CDR3 sequences, approximately 15% detected once. Source material: blood. Every receptor here comes from a woman in her twenties or thirties with Graves' ophthalmopathy. The CDR3 runs from the conserved cysteine through the conserved F or W. A clone size is listed for some rows: how often the clone was seen (once, few, many), or a class if it is expanded.

abundance: -
v_gene: TRBV7-8
CDR3aa: CANSLVQGRNTEAFF

abundance: many
v_gene: TRBV4-1
CDR3aa: CASSHRDRSNQPQHF

abundance: -
v_gene: TRBV6-1
CDR3aa: CASSRLRGDNEQFF

abundance: many
v_gene: TRBV11-2
CDR3aa: CASSFENRAEAFF

abundance: many
v_gene: TRBV20-1
CDR3aa: CSARRNFNEKLFF

abundance: many
v_gene: TRBV30
CDR3aa: CAWSVDEQYF

abundance: many
v_gene: TRBV28
CDR3aa: CASSLGPQGTSAYEQYF

abundance: -
v_gene: TRBV7-3
CDR3aa: CASSLRTSGGGNNEQFF

abundance: many
v_gene: TRBV7-2
CDR3aa: CASSLASNLGEQYF

abundance: -
v_gene: TRBV4-1
CDR3aa: CASSQSGQLSNQPQHF

abundance: few
v_gene: TRBV5-6
CDR3aa: CASRSQLYSNQPQHF

abundance: many
v_gene: TRBV13
CDR3aa: CASSLGQSEAFF

abundance: many
v_gene: TRBV12-3/TRBV12-4
CDR3aa: CASSAAGKRNQPQHF

abundance: -
v_gene: TRBV29-1
CDR3aa: CSVDQMGRGMGAFF

abundance: many
v_gene: TRBV19
CDR3aa: CASPPGLAKNIQYF

abundance: -
v_gene: TRBV27
CDR3aa: CASSWTGGSNTEAFF

abundance: many
v_gene: TRBV7-2
CDR3aa: CASMRSGANNEQFF

abundance: -
v_gene: TRBV10-2
CDR3aa: CASGGRSYQETQYF

abundance: many
v_gene: TRBV2
CDR3aa: CASSVGGMGSYNEQFF

abundance: many
v_gene: TRBV24-1
CDR3aa: CATSDYIGYGYTF

abundance: many
v_gene: TRBV12-3/TRBV12-4
CDR3aa: CASSHPTLNTEAFF

abundance: many
v_gene: TRBV7-9
CDR3aa: CASSLQMFDEQFF